What follows are 7 T cell receptor beta chains derived from one specimen sequenced in a study of beta chain features in type 1 diabetes. Study-wide findings and caveats: Moderate yet significant TCRB CDR3 shortening was seen in Type 1 diabetes patients in all four CD4+ subsets.

Expressed TCRB transcripts were sequenced after all isolated RNA was converted to cDNA. Data came from immunoSEQ multiplex PCR; TCRdb stores just in-frame clones and leaves some out. The table records 300,000 to 400,000 clones, roughly a tenth of them present only once. No antigen is known for these receptors. Sequences were obtained from central memory CD4+ T cells from blood. The receptors stem from a young man with type 1 diabetes.

CDR3 in amino acids: CAEHLTGRTGELFF. The CDR3 bases are TGTGCAGAGCACCTGACAGGGCGGACCGGGGAGCTGTTTTTT. The rearrangement joins TRBV28 to TRBJ2-2; 7 bases line up with TRBD1. The CDR3 loop spans 14 amino acids. Looked up from germline, CDR1 is MDHEN and CDR2 is SYDVKM.

The sample holds many counts of this clone. The rearrangement uses TRBV18 and TRBJ1-3; tentative D call: TRBD1 (5 bases). The CDR3 covers 20 residues. Between the trimmed V and J ends, which lost 3 bases and 2 bases, there was a span of 26 bases. In germline, CDR1 is KGHSH, CDR2 LQKENI. CDR3 sequence (DNA): TGTGCCAGCTCACCGACAGACAGAGTACCAAACTTGATTACTGGAAACACCATATATTTT. It is translated as CASSPTDRVPNLITGNTIYF.

This clone was counted between two and nine times. The chain links TRBV15 to TRBJ2-1, with D unresolved. V dropped 0 bases and J dropped 10 bases, with 10 bases sitting between them. CDR1 and CDR2 (germline): LNHNV, YYDKDF (reference sequence). The CDR3 consists of 13 residues. As DNA, the CDR3 is TGTGCCACCAGCAGAGATAACCGCCGAGAGCAGTTCTTC. Its translation: CATSRDNRREQFF.

This clone was counted only a few times. The rearrangement links TRBV5-1 to TRBJ1-1, with 8 bases lining up with TRBD1. The CDR3 length is 15 residues. Germline V gene sequence: CDR1 SGHRS, CDR2 YFSETQ. The V gene end was trimmed by 2 bases and the J gene end by 2 bases; junction bases not matched to a gene: 5. This CDR3 is CASSFQGAGNTEAFF. The CDR3 DNA follows: TGCGCCAGCAGCTTCCAGGGGGCAGGTAACACTGAAGCTTTCTTT.

In this sample, this clone turned up a few times. The chain joins TRBV29-1 to TRBJ2-5; no firm D call. The DNA matches TRBJ2-7 better at its end, which makes the J call doubtful. Germline CDR1 reads SQVTM; CDR2 reads ANQGSEA. The CDR3 loop spans 12 amino acids. The CDR3 spells CSVATTPYEQYF. CDR3 nucleotides: TGCAGCGTTGCCACGACCCCCTACGAGCAGTACTTC.

In its sample, this clone was seen many times. The chain carries TRBV5-1 and TRBJ1-1; perhaps TRBD1 as D (5 bases). The V gene lost 5 bases and the J gene lost 10 bases, with 15 bases spanning the gap. Per the germline V gene, CDR1 is SGHRS and CDR2 is YFSETQ. This CDR3 has 12 residues. Here the CDR3 DNA reads TGCGCCAGCAGTTCGGACACGGGCGGAGCTTTCTTT. Its translation: CASSSDTGGAFF.

The chain is built from TRBV5-6 and TRBJ2-5; TRBD2 agrees at 8 bases. V shed 6 bases, J shed 7 bases, and the junction held 11 bases outside the gene matches. Germline V gene lookup returns CDR1 SGHDT and CDR2 YYEEEE. The CDR3 runs 14 residues. The CDR3 is CASNRRGGERTQYF. CDR3 DNA: TGTGCCAGCAACCGCCGGGGGGGAGAGAGGACCCAGTACTTC.